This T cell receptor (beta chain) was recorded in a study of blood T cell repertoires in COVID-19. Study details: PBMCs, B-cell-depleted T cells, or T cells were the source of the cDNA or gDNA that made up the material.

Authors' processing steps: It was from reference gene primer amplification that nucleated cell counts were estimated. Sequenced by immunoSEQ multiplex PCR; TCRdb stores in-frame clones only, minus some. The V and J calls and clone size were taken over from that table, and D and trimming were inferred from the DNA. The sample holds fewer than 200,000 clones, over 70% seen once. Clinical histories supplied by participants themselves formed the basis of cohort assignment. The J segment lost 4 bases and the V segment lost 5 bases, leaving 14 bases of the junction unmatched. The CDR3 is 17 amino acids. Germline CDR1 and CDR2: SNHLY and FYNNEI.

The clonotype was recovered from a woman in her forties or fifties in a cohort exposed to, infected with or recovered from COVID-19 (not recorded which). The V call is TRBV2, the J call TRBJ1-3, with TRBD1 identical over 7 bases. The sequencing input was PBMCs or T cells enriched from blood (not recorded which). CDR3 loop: CASSLGGKGGLGNTIYF. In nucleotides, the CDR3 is TGTGCCAGCAGTTTGGGTGGGAAAGGGGGCCTCGGAAACACCATATATTTT.